The clone carrying this T cell receptor beta chain appeared a few times. At one boundary the junction diverges from the germline segment, which might be a read error. This sample is part of a study of blood T cell repertoires in COVID-19. The CDR3 runs to 15 residues. Germline CDR1 SSHAT, CDR2 FNYEAQ (reference sequence). Original handling: Estimation of nucleated cell counts relied on the amplification of reference gene primers. The data were produced by immunoSEQ multiplex PCR, yet TCRdb's version contains in-frame clones alone and is incomplete. V, J and clone size were drawn from that table, and D and trimming were deduced from the DNA. This table has a few hundred thousand clones, around 89% appearing once.

The V gene is TRBV7-7, the J gene TRBJ2-1, with 9 bases fitting TRBD1. This TCR was recovered from a man aged 25 to 40 with acute or convalescent COVID-19. What was sequenced was peripheral blood. CDR3 in amino acids: CASSRDRDVYNEQFF. The CDR3 nucleotides are TGTGCTAGCAGCCGGGACAGGGACGTGTACAATGAGCAGTTCTTC.